The clone carrying this T cell receptor beta chain appeared a few times. Its antigen is still unknown. Germline V lookup: CDR1 SGHDN, CDR2 FVKESK. The germline V and J ends were trimmed by 3 bases and 10 bases, with 12 bases remaining between them. The CDR3 is 12 residues long. TCRdb analysed the reads with MiXCR anew, one entry per CDR3 protein. The sample carries nearly 450,000 distinct CDR3 sequences, 31% recorded once. The entry originates in a study of T cell repertoires in cytomegalovirus infection. Turning to the study itself: A matching HLA type, together with CMV infection, was signaled by public TCR beta signatures. Notes on the study in general: CMV-specific TCR beta clonotypes restricted by HLA-C were the ones dominating the ex vivo response. Summed frequency of public TCR beta families distinguished CMV carriers with the relevant HLA.

V and J are TRBV14 and TRBJ2-5, with D perhaps matching TRBD2 (6 bases). Sequencing input: PBMCs. The TCR comes from a human donor in good health (CMV status not recorded). Some clones in this sample may be carry-over from other donors' samples. DNA of the CDR3: TGTGCCAGCAGCCAGCCACCGGGACTCCAGTACTTC. Amino acids: CASSQPPGLQYF.